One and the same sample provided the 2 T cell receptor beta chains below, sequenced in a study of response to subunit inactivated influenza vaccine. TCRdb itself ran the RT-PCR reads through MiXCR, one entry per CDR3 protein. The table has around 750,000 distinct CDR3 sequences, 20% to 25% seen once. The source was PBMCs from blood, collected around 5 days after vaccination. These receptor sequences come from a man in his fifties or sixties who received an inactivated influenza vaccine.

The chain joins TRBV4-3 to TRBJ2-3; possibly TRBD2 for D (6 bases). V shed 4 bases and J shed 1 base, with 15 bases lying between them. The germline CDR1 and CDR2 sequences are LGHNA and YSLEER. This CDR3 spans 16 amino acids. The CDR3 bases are TGCGCCAGCAGCCCCAGGACTAATTGGGGCACAGATACGCAGTATTTT. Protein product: CASSPRTNWGTDTQYF.

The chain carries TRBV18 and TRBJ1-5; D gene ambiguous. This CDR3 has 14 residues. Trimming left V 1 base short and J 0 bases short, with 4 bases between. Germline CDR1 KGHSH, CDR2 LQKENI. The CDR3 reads CASSPQYSNQPQHF. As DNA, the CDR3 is TGTGCCAGCTCACCACAGTATAGCAATCAGCCCCAGCATTTT.